This paragraph covers one T cell receptor (beta chain) sequence. Samples were assayed with immunoSEQ v3.0 at survey level. Samples were sequenced targeting roughly 35,000-50,000 T-cell genomes each. This table comes from immunoSEQ multiplex PCR, and its TCRdb copy is limited to in-frame clones, with some not included. The sample records some 48,000 clones, around 80% being singletons. The data stem from a study of long-term antiretroviral therapy in people with HIV. The sample consisted of unsorted PBMCs, taken 0.8 years after starting antiretroviral therapy. The receptor's source is a young woman with HIV.

The CDR3: CASSGTSLNEQYF. As DNA, the CDR3 is TGTGCCAGCAGCGGGACTAGCTTGAACGAGCAGTACTTC. This rearrangement joins TRBV5-6 to TRBJ2-7; TRBD2 aligns across 9 bases. Germline V gene sequence: CDR1 SGHDT, CDR2 YYEEEE. CDR3 length: 13 amino acids. V was pared by 4 bases and J by 5 bases, with 4 bases of the junction left unmatched.